Listed here is a single T cell receptor beta chain. Its antigen remains unidentified. There are no base qualities to consult, and no much larger clone falls within one base. Patients were selected on the basis of adequate residual fresh-frozen tumor tissue and more than two years of available survival data. Although molecular status otherwise differed among the glioblastoma patients, no patient had an isocitrate dehydrogenase mutation. PBMC were collected before vaccination, two weeks after the third vaccination, and at tumor progression if progression occurred. Genomic DNA was extracted with the Qiagen DNeasy Blood extraction Kit. Using the immunoSEQ assay, TCRB CDR3 regions were amplified from 1.5 to 2 micrograms of genomic DNA, or from all available DNA when less than that was on hand. Multiplex PCR used 60 forward primers for TCR V beta segments and 13 reverse primers for J beta segments. To estimate the number of reads per starting template, synthetic control templates were added to each sample at limiting dilution. Sequencing produced 87 bp reads on the Illumina HiSeq System. The authors processed their data as follows. PCR and sequencing errors were removed by a nearest neighbor algorithm that merged closely related sequences. TCR overlap was measured as the percentage of unique tumor TCR beta sequences that were also present in the peripheral blood of the same patient. TCRdb re-hosts the immuneACCESS table, in-frame sequences only. Its copies lack some clones; in the studies checked, an unresolved V gene accounts for under half of them, and the cause for the rest is not known. V and J calls and clone size follow that table, whereas D and trimming were derived from the DNA. The sample records some 87,000 clones, about 83% of which are singletons. The top ten constitute 2.5% to 3.5% of the sample.

The data were obtained in a study of glioma-infiltrating T cells after dendritic cell vaccination (dated by TCRdb to the mid-2010s). Regarding the research as a whole: The cohort comprised approximately 15 glioblastoma patients from Phase I and II dendritic cell vaccination trials, 9 newly diagnosed and 6 with recurrent disease. The vaccine was prepared from monocyte-derived dendritic cells that were cultured for about 7 days with IL-4 and GM-CSF and then pulsed overnight with autologous tumor lysate. Patients received three intradermal dendritic cell vaccine injections at biweekly intervals in the arm below the axilla. Patients received autologous tumor lysate-pulsed dendritic cell vaccination between 2003 and 2012. Survival after dendritic cell vaccination was correlated with TCR sequencing metrics, including TIL content and tumor-blood repertoire overlap. In glioblastoma patients vaccinated with dendritic cells, deep sequencing of TCR beta CDR3 regions served to measure the amount of tumor-infiltrating lymphocytes and to compare repertoires between tumor and blood. Here is what the overall study found, with its caveats: Higher estimated pretreatment TIL content predicted longer time to progression and overall survival after dendritic cell vaccination. No direct relationship between TCR clonality and survival was found, suggesting that a diverse polyclonal response may matter. The three-group TCR overlap response model was characterized as speculative, and prospective validation of the model was stated to be required. The cohort was small and heterogeneous, only a few patients had full blood and tumor sets, and even fewer had initial-recurrent tumor pairs.

The germline V gene provides CDR1 SGHRS and CDR2 YFSETQ. V is cut by 4 bases and J by 6 bases, and the space between the germline ends is 17 bases. From the cysteine through the phenylalanine, the CDR3 covers 14 amino acids. Of all the DNA, just the CDR3 is kept, 42 bases in frame from base 1. The TCR originated in a human donor with glioblastoma. This material consisted of blood, taken before dendritic cell vaccination. The chain uses TRBV5-1 and TRBJ2-7; a tentative D match to TRBD1 spans 6 bases. The CDR3 reads CASSLGNREAEQYF. The DNA sequence is as follows: TGCGCCAGCAGCCTGGGGAACAGGGAAGCCGAGCAGTACTTC.